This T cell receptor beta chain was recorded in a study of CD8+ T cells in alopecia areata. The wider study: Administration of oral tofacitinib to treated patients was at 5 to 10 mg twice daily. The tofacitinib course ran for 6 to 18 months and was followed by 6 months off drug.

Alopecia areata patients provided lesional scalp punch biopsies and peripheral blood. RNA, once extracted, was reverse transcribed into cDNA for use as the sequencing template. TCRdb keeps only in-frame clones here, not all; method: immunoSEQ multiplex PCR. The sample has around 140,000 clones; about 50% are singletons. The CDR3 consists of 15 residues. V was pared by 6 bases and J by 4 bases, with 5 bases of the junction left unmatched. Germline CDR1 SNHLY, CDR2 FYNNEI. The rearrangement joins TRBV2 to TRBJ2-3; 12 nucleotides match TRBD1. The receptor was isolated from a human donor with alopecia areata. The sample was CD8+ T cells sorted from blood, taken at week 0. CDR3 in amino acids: CASSGDRGPPDTQYF. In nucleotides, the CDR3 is TGTGCCAGCAGCGGGGACAGGGGGCCTCCAGATACGCAGTATTTT.